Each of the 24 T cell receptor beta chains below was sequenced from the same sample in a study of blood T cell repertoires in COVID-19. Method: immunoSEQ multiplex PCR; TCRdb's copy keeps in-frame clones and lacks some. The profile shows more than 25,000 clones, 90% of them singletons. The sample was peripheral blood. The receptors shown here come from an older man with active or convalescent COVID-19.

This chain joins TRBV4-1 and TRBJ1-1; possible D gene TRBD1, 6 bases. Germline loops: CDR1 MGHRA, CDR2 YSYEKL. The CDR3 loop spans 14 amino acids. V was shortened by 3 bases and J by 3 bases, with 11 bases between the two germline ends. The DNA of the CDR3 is TGCGCCAGCAGCCATGTAGGGGGGGACACTGAAGCTTTCTTT. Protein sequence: CASSHVGGDTEAFF.

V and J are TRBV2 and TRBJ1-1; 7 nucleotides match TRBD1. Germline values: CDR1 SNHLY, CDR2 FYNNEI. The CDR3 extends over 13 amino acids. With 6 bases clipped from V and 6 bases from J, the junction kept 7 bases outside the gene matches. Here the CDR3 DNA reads TGTGCCAGCAGGGCCGGACAGGACGCTGAAGCTTTCTTT. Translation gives CASRAGQDAEAFF.

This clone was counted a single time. The CDR3 sequence is CATGGQRNYGYTF. CDR3 nucleotide sequence: TGTGCCACCGGGGGACAGCGTAATTATGGCTACACCTTC. The J gene is TRBJ1-2, the V gene TRBV10-3; 7 bases are shared with TRBD1. With V trimmed by 10 bases and J by 5 bases, 10 bases remained unmatched. This CDR3 has 13 amino acids. In germline, CDR1 is ENHRY, CDR2 SYGVKD.

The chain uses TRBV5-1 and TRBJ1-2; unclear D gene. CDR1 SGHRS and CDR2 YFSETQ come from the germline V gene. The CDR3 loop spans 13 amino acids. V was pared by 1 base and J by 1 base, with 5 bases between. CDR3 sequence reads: CASSLTVNYGYTF. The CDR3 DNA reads TGCGCCAGCAGCTTGACAGTTAACTATGGCTACACCTTC.

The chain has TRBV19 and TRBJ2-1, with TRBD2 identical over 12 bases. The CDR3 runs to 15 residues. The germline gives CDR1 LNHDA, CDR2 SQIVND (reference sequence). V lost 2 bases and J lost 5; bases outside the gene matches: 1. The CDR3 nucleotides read TGTGCCAGTAGTATAAGGACTAGCGGGAACAATGAGCAGTTCTTC. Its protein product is CASSIRTSGNNEQFF.

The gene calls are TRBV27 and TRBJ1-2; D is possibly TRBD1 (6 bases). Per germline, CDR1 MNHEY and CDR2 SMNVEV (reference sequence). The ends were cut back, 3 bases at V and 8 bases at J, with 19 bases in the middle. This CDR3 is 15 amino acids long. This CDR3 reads CASSFSGQNIFGYTF. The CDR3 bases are TGTGCCAGCAGTTTTTCAGGACAGAACATTTTCGGCTACACCTTC.

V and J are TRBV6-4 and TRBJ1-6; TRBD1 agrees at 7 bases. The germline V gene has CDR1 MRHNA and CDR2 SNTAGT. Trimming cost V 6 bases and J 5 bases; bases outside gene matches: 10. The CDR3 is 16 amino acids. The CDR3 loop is CASSLSGTANNSPLHF. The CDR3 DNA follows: TGTGCCAGCAGCCTCTCCGGGACAGCAAATAATTCACCCCTCCACTTT.

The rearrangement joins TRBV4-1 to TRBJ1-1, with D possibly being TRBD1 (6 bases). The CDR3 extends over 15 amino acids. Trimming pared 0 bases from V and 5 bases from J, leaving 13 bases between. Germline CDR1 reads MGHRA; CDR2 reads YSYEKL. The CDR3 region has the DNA TGCGCCAGCAGCCAAGATGGGGCGGGGGCTACTGAAGCTTTCTTT. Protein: CASSQDGAGATEAFF.

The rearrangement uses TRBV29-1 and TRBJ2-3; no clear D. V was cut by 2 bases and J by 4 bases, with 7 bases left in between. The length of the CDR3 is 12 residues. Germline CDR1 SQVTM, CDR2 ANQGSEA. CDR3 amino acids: CSVEKSADTQYF. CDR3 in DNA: TGCAGCGTTGAAAAAAGCGCAGATACGCAGTATTTT.

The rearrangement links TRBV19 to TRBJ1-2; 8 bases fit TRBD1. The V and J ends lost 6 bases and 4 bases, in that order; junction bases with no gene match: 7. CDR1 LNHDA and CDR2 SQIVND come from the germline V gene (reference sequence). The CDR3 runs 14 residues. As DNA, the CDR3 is TGTGCCAGTAGACCGACAGGGGAGGCCTATGGCTACACCTTC. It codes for CASRPTGEAYGYTF.

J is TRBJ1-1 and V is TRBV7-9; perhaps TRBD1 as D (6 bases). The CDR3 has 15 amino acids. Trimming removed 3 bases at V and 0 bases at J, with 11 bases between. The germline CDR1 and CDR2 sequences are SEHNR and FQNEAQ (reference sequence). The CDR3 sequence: CASSFFRTVNTEAFF. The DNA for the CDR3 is TGTGCCAGCAGCTTCTTCAGGACAGTGAACACTGAAGCTTTCTTT.

The CDR3 spells CASSLGQGYTIYF. The DNA of the CDR3 is TGTGCCAGCAGCTTGGGGCAGGGATACACCATATATTTT. This chain connects TRBV5-6 to TRBJ1-3, with TRBD1 as a possible D gene (5 bases). The CDR3 totals 13 residues. The V end was cut by 0 bases, the J end by 8 bases, with 9 bases between. CDR1 and CDR2 (germline): SGHDT, YYEEEE.

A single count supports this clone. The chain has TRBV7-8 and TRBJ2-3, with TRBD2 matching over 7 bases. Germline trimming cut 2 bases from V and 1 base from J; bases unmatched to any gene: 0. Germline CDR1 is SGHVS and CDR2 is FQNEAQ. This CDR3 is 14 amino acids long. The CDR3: CASSLTSGTDTQYF. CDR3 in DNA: TGTGCCAGCAGCTTAACTAGCGGCACAGATACGCAGTATTTT.

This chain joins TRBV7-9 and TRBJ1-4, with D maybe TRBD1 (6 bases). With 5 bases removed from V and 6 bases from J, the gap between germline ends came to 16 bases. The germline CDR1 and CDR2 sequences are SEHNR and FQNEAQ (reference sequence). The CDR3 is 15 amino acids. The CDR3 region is CASSRGQGSDEKLFF. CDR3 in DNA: TGTGCCAGCAGCCGAGGTCAGGGGTCGGATGAAAAACTGTTTTTT. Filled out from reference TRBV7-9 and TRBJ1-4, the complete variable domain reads DTGVSQNPRHKITKRGQNVTFRCDPISEHNRLYWYRQTLGQGPEFLTYFQNEAQLEKSRLLSDRFSAERPKGSFSTLEIQRTEQGDSAMYLCASSRGQGSDEKLFFGSGTQLSVL.

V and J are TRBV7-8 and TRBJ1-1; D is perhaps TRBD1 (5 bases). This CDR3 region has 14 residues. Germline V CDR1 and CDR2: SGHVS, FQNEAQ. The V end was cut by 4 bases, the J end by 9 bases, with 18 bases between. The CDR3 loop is CASSSMSEGAKAFF. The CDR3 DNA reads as TGTGCCAGCAGCTCTATGTCCGAAGGGGCCAAAGCTTTCTTT.

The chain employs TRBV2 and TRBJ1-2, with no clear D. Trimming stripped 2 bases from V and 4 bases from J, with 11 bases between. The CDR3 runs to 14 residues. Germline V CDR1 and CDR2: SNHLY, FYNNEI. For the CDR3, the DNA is TGTGCCAGCAGTGAAACATCGACGGGCTATGGCTACACCTTC. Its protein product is CASSETSTGYGYTF.

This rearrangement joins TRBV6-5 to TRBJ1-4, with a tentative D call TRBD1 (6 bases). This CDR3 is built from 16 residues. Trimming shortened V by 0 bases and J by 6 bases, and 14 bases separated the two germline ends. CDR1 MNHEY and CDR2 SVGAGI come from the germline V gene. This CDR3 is CASSYSRQTGHEKLFF. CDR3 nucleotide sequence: TGTGCCAGCAGTTACTCCCGACAGACAGGTCATGAAAAACTGTTTTTT.

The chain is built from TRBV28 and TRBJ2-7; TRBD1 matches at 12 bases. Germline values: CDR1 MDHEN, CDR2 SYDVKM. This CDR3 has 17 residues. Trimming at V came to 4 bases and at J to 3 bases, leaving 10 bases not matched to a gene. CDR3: CASSSNPGQGAIYEQYF. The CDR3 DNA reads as TGTGCCAGCAGTTCCAATCCGGGACAGGGGGCGATCTACGAGCAGTACTTC.

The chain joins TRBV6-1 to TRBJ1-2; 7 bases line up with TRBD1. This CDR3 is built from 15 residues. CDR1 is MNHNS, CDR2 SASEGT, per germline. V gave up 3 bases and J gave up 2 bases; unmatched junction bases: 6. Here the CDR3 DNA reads TGTGCCAGCAGTGAGCAGGGGGGAGTCAACTATGGCTACACCTTC. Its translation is CASSEQGGVNYGYTF.

CDR3 in amino acids: CASSFSTGWNTEAFF. The CDR3 DNA is TGTGCCAGCAGTTTTTCGACAGGATGGAACACTGAAGCTTTCTTT. The chain combines TRBV27 with TRBJ1-1, with a weak D call TRBD1 (6 bases). The CDR3 runs to 15 residues. Trimming removed 3 bases at V and 1 base at J, with 12 bases between. Germline assignment: CDR1 MNHEY and CDR2 SMNVEV (reference sequence).

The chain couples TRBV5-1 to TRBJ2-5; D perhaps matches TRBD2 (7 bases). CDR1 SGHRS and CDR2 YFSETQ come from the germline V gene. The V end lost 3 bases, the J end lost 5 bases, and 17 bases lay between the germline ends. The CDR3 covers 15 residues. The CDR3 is CASSSQGRVGETQYF. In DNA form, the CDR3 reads TGCGCCAGCAGCTCCCAGGGGAGGGTCGGTGAGACCCAGTACTTC.

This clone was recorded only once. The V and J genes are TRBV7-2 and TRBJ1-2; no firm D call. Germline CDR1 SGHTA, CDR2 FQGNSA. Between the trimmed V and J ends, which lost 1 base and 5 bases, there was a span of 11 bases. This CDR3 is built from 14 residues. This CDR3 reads CASSLGVQRYGYTF. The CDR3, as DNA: TGTGCCAGCAGCTTAGGGGTGCAGCGGTATGGCTACACCTTC.

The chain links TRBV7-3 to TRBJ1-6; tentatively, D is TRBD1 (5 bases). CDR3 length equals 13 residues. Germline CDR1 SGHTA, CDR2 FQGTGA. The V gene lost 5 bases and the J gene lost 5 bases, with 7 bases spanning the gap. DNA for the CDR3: TGTGCCAGCAGCCCAGGGCATAATTCACCCCTCCACTTT. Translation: CASSPGHNSPLHF.

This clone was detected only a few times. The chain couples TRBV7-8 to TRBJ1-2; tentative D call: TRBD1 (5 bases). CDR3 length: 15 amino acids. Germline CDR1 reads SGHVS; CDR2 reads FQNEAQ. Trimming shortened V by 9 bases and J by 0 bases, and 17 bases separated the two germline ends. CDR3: CASGGAAKSNYGYTF. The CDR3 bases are TGTGCCAGTGGCGGGGCAGCCAAGTCTAACTATGGCTACACCTTC.